One sample yielded the 17 T cell receptor beta chains listed below, sequenced in a study of shared clonotypes between healthy human individuals. Method: immunoSEQ multiplex PCR; TCRdb's copy keeps in-frame clones and lacks some. The repertoire consists of around 640,000 clones, with roughly 96% occurring once and the leading ten covering about 0.11%. Positive CCR7 selection of CD45RO-negative cells yielded the naive CD8 cells, and terminally differentiated effector memory CD45RA+ cells were excluded. The material sequenced was naive CD8+ T cells sorted from blood. The receptors derive from a woman in her 30s in good health.

CDR3 in DNA: TGCAGCGTTGTCTGGCGGAACACCGGGGAGCTGTTTTTT. This gives the protein CSVVWRNTGELFF. The chain joins TRBV29-1 to TRBJ2-2, with D uncertain. V gave up 4 bases and J gave up 1 base, with 7 bases separating them. This CDR3 has 13 residues. Looked up from germline, CDR1 is SQVTM and CDR2 is ANQGSEA.

This chain's CDR3 is CASSQGTDTQYF. Here the CDR3 DNA reads TGTGCCAGCAGCCAGGGCACAGATACGCAGTATTTT. J is TRBJ2-3 and V is TRBV11-3, with D hard to call. The CDR3 spans 12 residues. Looked up from germline, CDR1 is SGHNT and CDR2 is YENEEA. Trimming left V 5 bases short and J 1 base short, with 4 bases between.

The chain carries TRBV28 and TRBJ2-3; 9 bases are a match to TRBD2. CDR1 and CDR2 from the germline V gene are MDHEN and SYDVKM. The CDR3 has 16 residues. Losses at the gene ends were 3 bases for V and 1 base for J; bases not matched to a gene: 5. CDR3 sequence reads: CASSFPSSGGTDTQYF. As DNA, the CDR3 is TGTGCCAGCAGTTTCCCCTCTAGCGGGGGCACAGATACGCAGTATTTT.

The chain links TRBV6-5 to TRBJ1-1; D call uncertain. V was cut by 2 bases and J by 3 bases, with 7 bases left in between. The CDR3 contains 13 residues. From germline, CDR1 is MNHEY and CDR2 SVGAGI. The chain's CDR3 is CASSYREDTEAFF. In DNA form, the CDR3 reads TGTGCCAGCAGTTACAGGGAAGACACTGAAGCTTTCTTT.

This chain uses TRBV6-1 with TRBJ1-5; D not certain. Germline CDR1 reads MNHNS; CDR2 reads SASEGT. V gave up 6 bases and J gave up 2 bases, with 11 bases separating them. The CDR3 runs 14 residues. CDR3 coding DNA: TGTGCCAGCAGCGACCAGTCAGGCAATCAGCCCCAGCATTTT. Translating it yields CASSDQSGNQPQHF.

The V call is TRBV27, the J call TRBJ1-5; D is undetermined. The CDR3 runs 15 residues. The germline V and J ends were trimmed by 1 base and 1 base, with 8 bases remaining between them. In germline, CDR1 is MNHEY, CDR2 SMNVEV (reference sequence). The CDR3 DNA reads as TGTGCCAGCAGTTTATACGGATTGAGCAATCAGCCCCAGCATTTT. It translates to CASSLYGLSNQPQHF.

The chain has TRBV10-3 and TRBJ2-7; D not certain. V lost 0 bases and J 4 bases, leaving 10 bases between the germline ends. The CDR3 extends over 14 amino acids. Germline-derived CDR1 and CDR2 are ENHRY and SYGVKD. The CDR3 nucleotides are TGTGCCATCAGTGAGTCAGACGAGAAATACGAGCAGTACTTC. Translated, it gives CAISESDEKYEQYF.

This chain joins TRBV27 and TRBJ1-1; 9 positions match TRBD1. Looked up from germline, CDR1 is MNHEY and CDR2 is SMNVEV (reference sequence). The J segment lost 5 bases and the V segment lost 7 bases, leaving 14 bases of the junction unmatched. The CDR3 covers 16 residues. CDR3 sequence: CASMKLWGQGETEAFF. The CDR3, as DNA: TGTGCCAGCATGAAACTGTGGGGACAGGGTGAGACTGAAGCTTTCTTT.

This CDR3 is CASSHTGVSYEQYF. The CDR3 DNA reads as TGCGCCAGCAGCCATACAGGGGTCTCCTACGAGCAGTACTTC. This chain joins TRBV4-1 and TRBJ2-7, with 7 bases aligning to TRBD1. V trimming: 3 bases; J trimming: 0 bases; junction bases outside the gene matches: 2. Per germline, CDR1 MGHRA and CDR2 YSYEKL. This CDR3 has 14 residues.

The chain joins TRBV7-9 to TRBJ2-4; possibly TRBD1 or TRBD2 for D (6 bases each). The V and J ends lost 4 bases and 3 bases respectively, with 13 bases between them. The CDR3 covers 15 residues. Germline V gives CDR1 SEHNR, CDR2 FQNEAQ (reference sequence). The CDR3 loop reads CASSYAGGGKNIQYF. As DNA, the CDR3 is TGTGCCAGCAGCTACGCCGGAGGGGGCAAAAACATTCAGTACTTC. Combining the CDR3 with reference TRBV7-9 and TRBJ2-4 gives the whole variable domain DTGVSQNPRHKITKRGQNVTFRCDPISEHNRLYWYRQTLGQGPEFLTYFQNEAQLEKSRLLSDRFSAERPKGSFSTLEIQRTEQGDSAMYLCASSYAGGGKNIQYFGAGTRLSVL.

Remarks on this clone: Additional DNA sequences in this sample encode the identical CDR3. This chain links TRBV13 with TRBJ1-1; no firm D call. Between the trimmed V and J ends, which lost 1 base and 3 bases, there was a span of 0 bases. CDR3 length: 11 amino acids. Germline V CDR1 and CDR2: PRHDT, FYEKMQ (reference sequence). DNA for the CDR3: TGTGCCAGCAGCTTAGACACTGAAGCTTTCTTT. As protein: CASSLDTEAFF.

This chain connects TRBV27 to TRBJ2-1, with a possible D match to TRBD2 (6 bases). V gave up 7 bases and J gave up 3 bases, with 16 bases separating them. The CDR3 is made up of 15 amino acids. From germline, CDR1 is MNHEY and CDR2 SMNVEV (reference sequence). In nucleotides, the CDR3 is TGTGCCAGCACCGCCCCGGGAGTTTTCTACAATGAGCAGTTCTTC. Translated: CASTAPGVFYNEQFF.

The chain has TRBV12-1 and TRBJ2-7; the D call in the table, TRBD2, was not verified against the DNA. TRBV12-1 is noted as a pseudogene. The CDR3 has 18 amino acids. This CDR3 reads CASSSLVPVSGRAGEQYF. The CDR3 DNA sequence: TGTGCCAGCAGCTCCCTGGTCCCGGTAAGCGGGAGGGCGGGCGAGCAGTACTTC.

The CDR3 DNA sequence: TGTGCCAGTAAAACAGGGAACCAGCCCCAGCATTTT. This codes for CASKTGNQPQHF. The gene calls are TRBV27 and TRBJ1-5; tentatively, D is TRBD1 (6 bases). This CDR3 has 12 residues. V shed 9 bases and J shed 7 bases, with 13 bases lying between them. Germline V gene data show CDR1 as MNHEY and CDR2 as SMNVEV (reference sequence).

The sample holds one count of this clone. The chain links TRBV5-6 to TRBJ2-6, with D unresolved. Germline CDR1 and CDR2: SGHDT and YYEEEE. The CDR3 is 13 amino acids. The V gene lost 5 bases and the J gene lost 4 bases, with 7 bases spanning the gap. CDR3 loop: CASRLGGANVLTF. The CDR3 nucleotides are TGTGCCAGCAGATTAGGGGGGGCCAACGTCCTGACTTTC.

The chain has TRBV6-1 and TRBJ2-7, with 11 bases identical to TRBD1. The germline CDR1 and CDR2 sequences are MNHNS and SASEGT. This CDR3 comprises 16 residues. The V segment lost 3 bases and the J segment 6 bases; nucleotides outside the gene matches: 10. CDR3 region: CASSDFLRDRGSEQYF. For the CDR3, the DNA is TGTGCCAGCAGTGATTTTCTCCGGGACAGGGGGTCCGAGCAGTACTTC.

The chain combines TRBV10-2 with TRBJ2-7, with 15 bases matching TRBD2. Per the germline V gene, CDR1 is WSHSY and CDR2 is SAAADI. The CDR3 runs 19 residues. Losses at the gene ends were 2 bases for V and 10 bases for J; bases not matched to a gene: 18. CDR3 protein: CASSEGDRDRGLAGGPQYF. CDR3 bases: TGCGCCAGCAGTGAGGGAGACCGGGACAGGGGACTAGCGGGAGGACCCCAGTACTTC.